This T cell receptor (beta chain) was found in a study of cytomegalovirus exposure and HLA in healthy donors. Study observations and caveats: The authors considered a cluster of highly shared sequence variants likely to be a sequencing artifact. Analyses of presence and absence presupposed an approximately uniform sequencing depth across donors. The study found most TCR sequences rare, yet found some public TCRs in many donors.

Donors were ostensibly healthy at sampling, although undocumented immune exposures were probable. As regards this clone: The target antigen is unknown.

It was with 60 Vbeta and 13 Jbeta primers that the PCR ran. Here immunoSEQ multiplex PCR was the method, and the copy in TCRdb shows in-frame clones only, minus some. Here the sample spans roughly 150,000 clones, around 84% being singletons. Germline-derived CDR1 and CDR2 are SNHLY and FYNNEI. The V gene end was trimmed by 5 bases and the J gene end by 2 bases; junction bases not matched to a gene: 8. The CDR3 loop spans 15 amino acids. The sequenced sample was PBMCs. This chain uses TRBV2 with TRBJ1-1; 7 nucleotides agree with TRBD1. This clonotype was obtained from a boy aged 2 to 10 in good health and CMV-seronegative. CDR3 in amino acids: CASSPWDSRNTEAFF. The CDR3 coding sequence is TGTGCCAGCAGTCCCTGGGACAGCAGAAACACTGAAGCTTTCTTT.